What follows are 14 T cell receptor beta chains derived from one specimen sequenced in a study of graft-versus-host responses after intestinal transplantation. Repertoires were generated with immunoSEQ multiplex PCR, while TCRdb's copy carries only in-frame clones and drops some. This table holds about 30,000 clones, roughly 93% found once. Sequencing used PBMCs, obtained approximately 66 days after intestinal transplant. These receptors all stem from a human patient who received an intestinal transplant, so some T cells may come from the graft donor.

The J gene is TRBJ2-3, the V gene TRBV10-1; D might be TRBD1 (6 bases). V lost 3 bases and J 6 bases, leaving 19 bases between the germline ends. The germline V gene encodes CDR1 WNHNN and CDR2 SYGVQD (reference sequence). The CDR3 length is 16 residues. The CDR3 loop reads CASSEDRGFQGDTQYF. As DNA, the CDR3 is TGCGCCAGCAGTGAAGATAGAGGATTTCAGGGGGATACGCAGTATTTT.

The J gene is TRBJ1-3, the V gene TRBV4-3; D remains ambiguous. The CDR3 consists of 15 residues. Germline lookup yields CDR1 LGHNA and CDR2 YSLEER. The V end was cut by 0 bases, the J end by 4 bases, with 10 bases between. The DNA for the CDR3 is TGCGCCAGCAGCCAAGAAGTGCGTCCGGGAAACACCATATATTTT. Protein sequence: CASSQEVRPGNTIYF.

In DNA form, the CDR3 reads TGTGCTAGTGGTTTTCCTTTCTCCTACGAGCAGTACTTC. Translated, it gives CASGFPFSYEQYF. This chain connects TRBV12-5 to TRBJ2-7; D call uncertain. The CDR3 is 13 residues long. Germline V gene data show CDR1 as LGHNT and CDR2 as FRNRAP. V shed 3 bases and J shed 0 bases, with 6 bases lying between them.

The V gene is TRBV7-9, the J gene TRBJ2-1; D may be TRBD1 or TRBD2 (5 bases each). Per the germline V gene, CDR1 is SEHNR and CDR2 is FQNEAQ (reference sequence). V dropped 5 bases and J dropped 7 bases, with 18 bases sitting between them. This CDR3 is built from 15 residues. In nucleotides, the CDR3 is TGTGCCAGCAGCGATAGGGACGGGGCAGGGAATGAGCAGTTCTTC. Protein sequence: CASSDRDGAGNEQFF.

The chain carries TRBV15 and TRBJ1-4; a possible D gene is TRBD1 (6 bases). Germline V gene data show CDR1 as LNHNV and CDR2 as YYDKDF (reference sequence). The CDR3 contains 16 residues. Between the trimmed V and J ends, which lost 0 bases and 4 bases, there was a span of 12 bases. In DNA, the CDR3 is TGTGCCACCAGCAGAGATCAGGGGCGGGGTAATGAAAAACTGTTTTTT. It is translated as CATSRDQGRGNEKLFF. The full variable domain, its missing parts supplied by reference TRBV15 and TRBJ1-4, is DAMVIQNPRYQVTQFGKPVTLSCSQTLNHNVMYWYQQKSSQAPKLLFHYYDKDFNNEADTPDNFQSRRPNTSFCFLDIRSPGLGDTAMYLCATSRDQGRGNEKLFFGSGTQLSVL.

This chain links TRBV7-2 with TRBJ2-1, with a possible D match to TRBD2 (6 bases). V was clipped by 1 base and J by 7 bases, with 14 bases between them. Germline assignment: CDR1 SGHTA and CDR2 FQGNSA. CDR3 length: 15 amino acids. CDR3 nucleotide sequence: TGTGCCAGCAGCTTAGGGCTAGCGTTAGTAAATGAGCAGTTCTTC. Residues: CASSLGLALVNEQFF.

The chain is built from TRBV27 and TRBJ2-1; 7 nucleotides line up with TRBD2. Trimming removed 2 bases from V and 4 bases from J; junction bases left unmatched: 8. Germline V gene data show CDR1 as MNHEY and CDR2 as SMNVEV (reference sequence). CDR3 length equals 16 residues. The CDR3 is CASSLEAAGLYNEQFF. CDR3 in DNA: TGTGCCAGCAGTTTAGAGGCAGCGGGGCTATACAATGAGCAGTTCTTC.

This clone is a singleton in its sample. The rearrangement joins TRBV29-1 to TRBJ1-5; possible D gene TRBD1, 6 bases. V was shortened by 7 bases and J by 7 bases, with 20 bases between the two germline ends. The CDR3 has 14 amino acids. From germline, CDR1 is SQVTM and CDR2 ANQGSEA. The DNA of the CDR3 is TGCAGCGCTGTGGCTACAGGGCTCGGCCAGCCCCAGCATTTT. Translating it yields CSAVATGLGQPQHF. The full variable domain, in which reference TRBV29-1 and TRBJ1-5 provide the parts outside the CDR3, is SAVISQKPSRDICQRGTSLTIQCQVDSQVTMMFWYRQQPGQSLTLIATANQGSEATYESGFVIDKFPISRPNLTFSTLTVSNMSPEDSSIYLCSAVATGLGQPQHFGDGTRLSIL.

The rearrangement links TRBV5-1 to TRBJ1-2, with D maybe TRBD1 (5 bases). CDR3 length equals 14 residues. CDR1 is SGHRS, CDR2 YFSETQ, per germline. With 2 bases removed from V and 0 bases from J, the gap between germline ends came to 8 bases. The CDR3 sequence is CASSFWGANYGYTF. The CDR3 DNA reads as TGCGCCAGCAGCTTCTGGGGGGCTAACTATGGCTACACCTTC.

This chain joins TRBV6-5 and TRBJ2-5; D possibly corresponds to TRBD2 (5 bases). V was trimmed by 6 bases and J by 11 bases, leaving 22 bases between them. The CDR3 contains 14 residues. Germline V gives CDR1 MNHEY, CDR2 SVGAGI. The CDR3 region is CASRHSGLRLRQYF. In DNA, the CDR3 is TGTGCCAGCAGACACTCGGGGTTGCGCCTCCGGCAGTACTTC.

The V call is TRBV28, the J call TRBJ1-2; the match to TRBD1 covers 8 bases. Germline V gene data show CDR1 as MDHEN and CDR2 as SYDVKM. Unmatched junction bases numbered 8, after V lost 6 bases and J lost 5 bases. This CDR3 comprises 14 residues. For the CDR3, the DNA is TGTGCCAGCAGCTCTAACAGGGGGGGGTATGGCTACACCTTC. It translates to CASSSNRGGYGYTF.

This rearrangement joins TRBV9 to TRBJ1-2; D is perhaps TRBD1 (6 bases). The CDR3 consists of 14 residues. Germline V lookup: CDR1 SGDLS, CDR2 YYNGEE. Trimming pared 4 bases from V and 7 bases from J, leaving 17 bases between. The CDR3 bases are TGTGCCAGCAGCCCCCAGGGCAGGGGTTTTGGCTACACCTTC. As protein: CASSPQGRGFGYTF.

The chain joins TRBV6-1 to TRBJ1-5; no clear D gene. Between the trimmed V and J ends, which lost 8 bases and 1 base, there was a span of 12 bases. The CDR3 spans 14 residues. CDR1 and CDR2 from the germline V gene are MNHNS and SASEGT. CDR3 sequence reads: CASCARLSNQPQHF. CDR3 DNA sequence: TGTGCCAGCTGCGCAAGGCTGAGCAATCAGCCCCAGCATTTT.

The chain combines TRBV9 with TRBJ1-1; tentative D call: TRBD1 (5 bases). Germline-derived CDR1 and CDR2 are SGDLS and YYNGEE. The CDR3 spans 17 residues. Trimming shortened V by 0 bases and J by 2 bases, and 17 bases separated the two germline ends. Written as DNA, the CDR3 is TGTGCCAGCAGCGTAGAAGGCAGGACGGGACCAAACACTGAAGCTTTCTTT. This translates into CASSVEGRTGPNTEAFF.